Reported below is one T cell receptor beta chain. Its antigen is still unknown. Researchers ran the PCR with 60 Vbeta and 13 Jbeta primers. Assay: immunoSEQ multiplex PCR; the TCRdb copy retains only in-frame clones and omits some. The sample includes roughly 190,000 clones, around 83% of them seen just once. This CDR3 is 13 amino acids long. V dropped 7 bases and J dropped 4; count of bases not matched to a gene: 3. Germline V gene sequence: CDR1 LGHNT, CDR2 FRNRAP. This record belongs to a study of cytomegalovirus exposure and HLA in healthy donors. Study in general: Early released data comprised approximately 85 million unique TCRs from HLA-typed donors.

The study, taken as a whole, reports: In a later analysis, across HLA loci, associated TCR counts were highest for DRB1, lowest for HLA-C. Most subjects had HLA-A and HLA-B alleles reportedly predicted accurately by TCR beta sequences.

The chain joins TRBV12-5 to TRBJ2-1; 8 bases map to TRBD2. The sequence derives from a woman aged 18-29 years in good health and CMV-seronegative. Material for sequencing was PBMCs. CDR3 residues: CASALAGYNEQFF. The CDR3 nucleotides read TGTGCTAGTGCCTTAGCGGGGTACAATGAGCAGTTCTTC.